This T cell receptor (beta chain) was sequenced for a study of beta chain features in type 1 diabetes. To note about this clone: The target antigen is unknown. The junction and the germline gene differ at one end; a read error may be behind it.

Germline CDR1 LNHDA, CDR2 SQIVND (reference sequence). This CDR3 comprises 14 residues. Staining for CD45RO/CCR7/CD25/CD127/CD95/CD27 allowed sorting of CD4+ naive, central memory, regulatory and stem cell-like memory cells. Study results and limitations: Shortening that was moderate but significant affected the TCRB CDR3s of Type 1 diabetes patients in all four CD4+ subsets.

Expressed TCRB transcripts were sequenced because the entire RNA isolate underwent reverse transcription. The assay was immunoSEQ multiplex PCR, and TCRdb's table has in-frame clones only and misses some. Here the sample spans 300,000 or so clones, about 13% being singletons. The V call is TRBV19, the J call TRBJ2-5; 7 bases match TRBD1. Sequenced sample: naive CD4+ T cells from blood. The clonotype comes from a man aged 25 to 40 with type 1 diabetes. As DNA, the CDR3 is TGTGCCAGTAGTAAGACGACAGGGCTGGAGACCCAGCACTTC. Its translation: CASSKTTGLETQHF.